This TCR beta chain was profiled in a study of graft-versus-host responses after intestinal transplantation. Study summary: Recipients had multivisceral, liver-intestinal, or isolated intestinal transplants.

Only in-frame clones appear in the TCRdb table, and some are missing; sequencing was by immunoSEQ multiplex PCR. The table lists roughly 15,000 clones, 77% of them singletons. The authors processed graft tissue to release intraepithelial and lamina propria lymphocytes. Germline V CDR1 and CDR2: MDHEN, SYDVKM. The CDR3 runs to 15 residues. Trimming removed 5 bases from V and 7 bases from J, with 20 bases in between. This rearrangement joins TRBV28 to TRBJ1-2, with D tentatively TRBD1 (5 bases). The origin of this receptor is a human patient who received an intestinal transplant, so some T cells may come from the graft donor. Here the sequenced sample was ileum tissue, taken just under 28 days after intestinal transplant. The CDR3 reads CASSAKRGVRGGYTF. The CDR3 bases are TGTGCCAGCAGTGCCAAGCGGGGGGTACGGGGTGGCTACACCTTC.